Listed below are T cell receptor beta chains from one sample, sequenced in a study of shared clonotypes between healthy human individuals. The method was immunoSEQ multiplex PCR; TCRdb's version includes in-frame clones alone and lacks a portion of them. The sample carries 850,000 to 1,200,000 clones, about 75% recorded once. The sequencing sample was made of memory CD4+ T cells sorted from blood. All receptors derive from a man aged 18 to 35 in good health. CDR3s include the opening cysteine and the closing phenylalanine or tryptophan. Each record gives: clone size, J gene, V gene, D gene, CDR3 protein, CDR3 DNA. A D gene is named only where the DNA matches it firmly. The size field is filled for only some rows; it gives once, few, many or a size class.

>NA|TRBJ2-6|TRBV19|NA
CASRPAGTGANVLTF
TGTGCCAGTCGACCTGCAGGGACTGGGGCCAACGTCCTGACTTTC
>NA|TRBJ1-1|TRBV4-3|NA
CASSQEPAPGSEAFF
TGCGCCAGCAGCCAAGAGCCAGCGCCGGGGTCTGAAGCTTTCTTT
>few|TRBJ1-4|TRBV5-4|NA
CASSLGNEKLFF
TGTGCCAGCAGCTTGGGGAATGAAAAACTGTTTTTT
>NA|TRBJ1-2|TRBV30|NA
CAWREIQGSYGYTF
TGTGCCTGGAGGGAGATCCAGGGGAGCTATGGCTACACCTTC
>NA|TRBJ1-2|TRBV14|NA
CASSQVRSSGARNYGYTF
TGTGCCAGCAGCCAAGTAAGAAGTTCAGGGGCACGAAACTATGGCTACACCTTC
>few|TRBJ2-2|TRBV11-2|NA
CASSLQPSSDTGELFF
TGTGCCAGCAGCCTACAACCTAGCAGCGACACCGGGGAGCTGTTTTTT
>NA|TRBJ2-3|TRBV29-1|NA
CSAGLDTQYF
TGCAGCGCTGGTCTAGATACGCAGTATTTT
>NA|TRBJ2-2|TRBV6-5|NA
CASSYVRQGLTGELFF
TGTGCCAGCAGTTACGTCCGCCAGGGTCTCACCGGGGAGCTGTTTTTT
>NA|TRBJ2-7|TRBV5-4|NA
CASRLAGAGEQYF
TGTGCCAGCAGACTCGCGGGGGCCGGCGAGCAGTACTTC
>NA|TRBJ1-2|TRBV28|NA
CASSSGGILYGYTF
TGTGCCAGCAGCTCCGGGGGGATACTCTATGGCTACACCTTC
>NA|TRBJ1-4|TRBV7-2|TRBD1
CASTDRGTGLEKLFF
TGTGCCAGCACCGACCGCGGGACAGGATTAGAAAAACTGTTTTTT
>NA|TRBJ2-7|TRBV10-3|TRBD2
CAISESTGGGYEQYF
TGTGCCATCAGTGAGTCGACGGGGGGTGGGTACGAGCAGTACTTC
>many|TRBJ2-2|TRBV29-1|NA
CSARGPNTGELFF
TGCAGCGCGCGGGGGCCGAACACCGGGGAGCTGTTTTTT
>NA|TRBJ1-4|TRBV11-3|NA
CASSYTQTTTNEKLFF
TGTGCCAGCAGCTATACCCAGACTACAACTAATGAAAAACTGTTTTTT
>NA|TRBJ2-5|TRBV28|NA
CASSSPGSETQYF
TGTGCCAGCAGTTCGCCAGGGAGCGAGACCCAGTACTTC
>NA|TRBJ2-1|TRBV5-1|NA
CASSSGDLGGEEQFF
TGCGCCAGCAGCTCGGGGGACTTAGGTGGTGAGGAGCAGTTCTTC
>once|TRBJ1-4|TRBV19|NA
CATTAGHLGDEKLFF
TGTGCCACTACGGCAGGTCATTTGGGTGATGAAAAACTGTTTTTT
>once|TRBJ1-2|TRBV7-2|NA
CASSRQSTNYGYTF
TGTGCCAGCAGCCGTCAGTCGACGAACTATGGCTACACCTTC
>NA|TRBJ2-5|TRBV7-2|TRBD2
CASSFRLAGGTQETQYF
TGTGCCAGCAGCTTTCGACTAGCGGGAGGAACCCAAGAGACCCAGTACTTC
>once|TRBJ2-5|TRBV7-9|NA
CASSPTPGSQETQYF
TGTGCCAGCAGCCCAACGCCAGGGTCCCAAGAGACCCAGTACTTC
>few|TRBJ2-3|TRBV5-1|TRBD2
CASSLDGGRGDTQYF
TGCGCCAGCAGCTTGGACGGCGGGAGGGGTGATACGCAGTATTTT
>once|TRBJ2-1|TRBV12-5|TRBD2
CASGYRSGLAGIAYNEQFF
TGTGCTAGTGGTTATCGGTCCGGACTAGCGGGGATTGCCTACAATGAGCAGTTCTTC
>NA|TRBJ1-1|TRBV6-5|NA
CASSYSRQGSTEAFF
TGTGCCAGCAGTTACTCGCGGCAGGGGAGCACTGAAGCTTTCTTT
>few|TRBJ1-2|TRBV7-2|NA
CASSLTFQYGYTF
TGTGCCAGCAGCTTAACGTTTCAATATGGCTACACCTTC
>NA|TRBJ2-5|TRBV7-2|NA
CASSLAAYQETQYF
TGTGCCAGCAGCTTAGCGGCTTACCAAGAGACCCAGTACTTC
>NA|TRBJ1-3|TRBV30|NA
CAWSVEGWGNTIYF
TGTGCCTGGAGTGTAGAGGGCTGGGGAAACACCATATATTTT
>NA|TRBJ2-5|TRBV6-1|NA
CASSERPETQYF
TGTGCCAGCAGTGAACGACCAGAGACCCAGTACTTC
>NA|TRBJ1-5|TRBV6-1|TRBD1
CASSGTGGVSNQPQHF
TGTGCCAGCAGTGGGACAGGGGGCGTAAGCAATCAGCCCCAGCATTTT
>NA|TRBJ2-4|TRBV7-3|NA
CASSLTEGNIQYF
TGTGCCAGCAGCTTAACGGAGGGGAACATTCAGTACTTC
>NA|TRBJ2-1|TRBV19|TRBD2
CASDLAGGPEQFF
TGTGCCAGTGACCTAGCGGGGGGGCCTGAGCAGTTCTTC
>NA|TRBJ1-4|TRBV30|NA
CAWSVAPTNEKLFF
TGTGCCTGGAGTGTCGCCCCAACTAATGAAAAACTGTTTTTT
>NA|TRBJ2-5|TRBV5-1|TRBD1
CASRTGSTQETQYF
TGCGCCAGTAGGACAGGGTCGACCCAAGAGACCCAGTACTTC
>NA|TRBJ1-2|TRBV7-2|TRBD1
CASSVDRGLDYGYTF
TGTGCCAGCAGCGTAGACAGGGGGCTCGACTATGGCTACACCTTC
>many|TRBJ2-1|TRBV11-2|NA
CASSSAGTGSYNEQFF
TGTGCCAGCAGCTCCGCCGGGACTGGCTCCTACAATGAGCAGTTCTTC
>NA|TRBJ2-7|TRBV5-1|NA
CASSSTSYEQYF
TGCGCCAGCAGCTCTACCTCCTACGAGCAGTACTTC
>NA|TRBJ1-5|TRBV2|TRBD1
CASMAGGRNQPQHF
TGTGCCAGCATGGCAGGGGGCCGCAATCAGCCCCAGCATTTT
>NA|TRBJ2-3|TRBV5-1|NA
CASSLEGDTDTQYF
TGCGCCAGCAGCCTTGAGGGCGACACAGATACGCAGTATTTT
>NA|TRBJ2-7|TRBV15|NA
CATSRPVQGLREQYF
TGTGCCACCAGCAGACCCGTACAAGGGCTTCGAGAGCAGTACTTC
>NA|TRBJ2-1|TRBV2|TRBD2
CASSVGTIGTSGNEQFF
TGTGCCAGCAGTGTTGGCACCATCGGGACTAGCGGCAATGAGCAGTTCTTC
>few|TRBJ1-1|TRBV30|TRBD1
CAWERQGGTEAFF
TGTGCCTGGGAAAGACAGGGTGGGACTGAAGCTTTCTTT
>NA|TRBJ1-1|TRBV4-1|NA
CASSQDIGGRGNTEAFF
TGCGCCAGCAGCCAAGATATTGGGGGACGGGGAAACACTGAAGCTTTCTTT
>once|TRBJ1-2|TRBV5-4|TRBD1
CASSPLDRAYGYTF
TGTGCCAGCAGCCCGTTGGACAGGGCCTACGGCTACACCTTC
>few|TRBJ2-1|TRBV6-6|NA
CASTFSSSRHEQFF
TGTGCCAGCACTTTTAGCTCCTCCCGGCATGAGCAGTTCTTC
>few|TRBJ1-5|TRBV6-6|NA
CASIPWGSSNQPQHF
TGTGCCAGCATCCCATGGGGATCTAGCAATCAGCCCCAGCATTTT
>NA|TRBJ1-3|TRBV9|NA
CASSVAEGGGNTIYF
TGTGCCAGCAGCGTAGCTGAGGGAGGTGGAAACACCATATATTTT
>NA|TRBJ1-1|TRBV6-1|TRBD1
CASSEEEGTAEAFF
TGTGCCAGCAGTGAAGAGGAAGGGACAGCCGAAGCTTTCTTT
>few|TRBJ1-2|TRBV19|TRBD1
CASSIRTGRVGYTF
TGTGCCAGTAGTATCCGGACAGGAAGGGTGGGCTACACCTTC
>NA|TRBJ2-7|TRBV30|TRBD2
CAWRGGKLAGGTYEQYF
TGTGCCTGGAGGGGGGGAAAACTAGCGGGAGGGACCTACGAGCAGTACTTC
>NA|TRBJ2-5|TRBV2|NA
CASKGSTPVQTQYF
TGTGCCAGCAAGGGATCGACCCCCGTCCAGACCCAGTACTTC
>NA|TRBJ2-5|TRBV6-1|NA
CASSEGRSWEQYF
TGTGCCAGCAGTGAAGGAAGGTCCTGGGAGCAGTACTTC
>NA|TRBJ1-1|TRBV2|NA
CASSDTQAAFF
TGTGCCAGCAGTGATACCCAAGCGGCTTTCTTT
>NA|TRBJ2-7|TRBV6-5|NA
CASGRDPYEQYF
TGTGCCAGCGGGAGAGATCCCTACGAGCAGTACTTC